The clone carrying this T cell receptor (beta chain) came up a few times. The CDR3 extends over 14 amino acids. With 5 bases removed from V and 5 bases from J, the gap between germline ends came to 18 bases. Germline V CDR1 and CDR2: DFQATT, SNEGSKA (reference sequence). Each CDR3 protein gets one entry after TCRdb re-called the 5' RACE reads with MiXCR. The repertoire consists of about 690,000 distinct CDR3 sequences, with approximately 21% occurring once and the leading ten covering more than 4%. These data come from a study of identical twins. The same sample was also used in a study of T cells expressing NK-cell markers. That report notes: Each TCR beta repertoire originated in sorted T cells that were CD3+CD56+NKG2C+, CD3+CD56+NKG2C- or CD3+CD56-NKG2C+. The dominant NKG2C+ clonotypes represented about 1.0-7.5% of CD8+ T cells in six donors.

The specimen sequenced was PBMCs. This sequence originates from a woman aged 18 to 35 in good health. V is TRBV20-1 and J is TRBJ1-2; tentatively, D is TRBD1 (5 bases). This chain's CDR3 is CSALLGGEPYGYTF. For the CDR3, the DNA is TGCAGTGCTCTTTTAGGAGGGGAGCCTTATGGCTACACCTTC.